This section outlines one TCR beta chain sequence together with its context. The CDR3 extends over 15 amino acids. The J segment lost 10 bases and the V segment lost 1 base, leaving 10 bases of the junction unmatched. The germline gives CDR1 SGHRS, CDR2 YFSETQ. In assigning cohorts, the study relied on participant-reported clinical history. These data originate in a study of blood T cell repertoires in COVID-19. Background on the study: Samples came from the United States, Italy and Spain, spanning acute and convalescent COVID-19. The analysed material was cDNA or gDNA that came from T cells, B-cell-depleted T cells, or PBMCs.

Data came from immunoSEQ multiplex PCR; TCRdb stores just in-frame clones and leaves some out. The sample shows some 220,000 clones, 75% to 90% of them seen only once. What was sequenced was PBMCs or T cells enriched from blood (not recorded which). V gene TRBV5-1 combines with J gene TRBJ2-5; TRBD2 matches at 10 bases. The TCR was taken from a young woman in a cohort exposed to, infected with or recovered from COVID-19 (not recorded which). The CDR3, as DNA: TGCGCCAGCAGCTTGTCCAGCGGGGGGGCCCCGGTCCAGTACTTC. Translation gives CASSLSSGGAPVQYF.